The T cell receptor (beta chain) described here comes from a study of Ad26.COV2.S vaccination and SARS-CoV-2 variants. Profiling relied on immunoSEQ multiplex PCR, and the TCRdb table lists in-frame clones only, not all of them. Among around 370,000 clones listed, under 95% were seen once. Germline assignment: CDR1 SNHLY and CDR2 FYNNEI. The V end lost 4 bases, the J end lost 2 bases, and 15 bases lay between the germline ends. The length of the CDR3 is 15 residues. The material sequenced was peripheral blood, taken after recovery from COVID-19. This receptor was obtained from a human donor who had recovered from COVID-19. The V gene is TRBV2, the J gene TRBJ2-7; the D gene is possibly TRBD1 (5 bases). Here the CDR3 DNA reads TGTGCCAGCAGTGTCATGACAGTGGGCCCCTACGAGCAGTACTTC. This sequence encodes CASSVMTVGPYEQYF. Complete variable domain (other parts from reference TRBV2 and TRBJ2-7): EPEVTQTPSHQVTQMGQEVILRCVPISNHLYFYWYRQILGQKVEFLVSFYNNEISEKSEIFDDQFSVERPDGSNFTLKIRSTKLEDSAMYFCASSVMTVGPYEQYFGPGTRLTVT.